The table lists the clone carrying this T cell receptor (beta chain) with many counts. The antigen is undetermined. In TCRdb, the 5' RACE reads were re-called with MiXCR into one record per CDR3 protein. The repertoire holds 1.5 million to 2 million distinct CDR3 sequences, with about 30% as singletons. This sample is drawn from a study of identical twins. Findings and limits, study-wide: The models systematically underestimated how much out-of-frame TCR alpha was shared in monozygotic twins.

The V gene lost 3 bases and the J gene lost 5 bases, with 9 bases spanning the gap. CDR3 length: 13 amino acids. Germline loops: CDR1 SGDLS, CDR2 YYNGEE. Source material: cord blood. This TCR was sampled from a newborn girl in good health. The chain recombines TRBV9 with TRBJ2-4; D possibly corresponds to TRBD1 (6 bases). In nucleotides, the CDR3 is TGTGCCAGCAGCGCGGACAGACAAAACATTCAGTACTTC. Its protein product is CASSADRQNIQYF.